One sample yielded the 20 T cell receptor beta chains listed below, sequenced in a study of blood T cell repertoires in COVID-19 (dated by TCRdb to the early 2020s). The library relied on the immunoSEQ multiplex PCR assay. TCRdb limited this immuneACCESS table to in-frame rearrangements with V and J called. A share of clones is missing; checked studies link under half to unresolved V genes, and the rest is unexplained. The sample data list approximately 200,000 clones, and around 83% of these were observed just once. Together, the top ten hold 2.5% to 3% of the sample. Sequencing was done on a sample of peripheral blood. These receptors were obtained from a woman in her 30s with active or convalescent COVID-19.

The chain has TRBV3-1 (or the pseudogene TRBV3-2) and TRBJ2-7; 7 bases match TRBD1. This CDR3 has 15 residues. V shed 5 bases and J 3 bases; nucleotides not matched to a gene: 10. CDR1 LGHDT and CDR2 YNNKEL come from the germline V gene (reference sequence). Here the CDR3 reads CASSGGQVHRYEQYF. DNA of the CDR3: TGTGCCAGCAGCGGCGGACAGGTCCACCGCTACGAGCAGTACTTC.

This chain links TRBV6-5 with TRBJ1-1; TRBD1 matches 8 bases. This CDR3 has 14 residues. Unmatched junction bases numbered 4, after V lost 6 bases and J lost 1 base. Germline-derived CDR1 and CDR2 are MNHEY and SVGAGI. CDR3 in amino acids: CASRLQGENTEAFF. CDR3 bases: TGTGCCAGCAGGTTACAGGGGGAGAACACTGAAGCTTTCTTT.

The genes are TRBV28 and TRBJ2-5; 7 nucleotides agree with TRBD2. Germline CDR1 and CDR2: MDHEN and SYDVKM. J gave up 4 bases and V 3 bases, and 8 bases lay outside the gene matches. There are 15 residues in the CDR3. The CDR3 DNA reads TGTGCCAGCAGTTTGGGAGGAACTAGCGCAGAGACCCAGTACTTC. This gives the protein CASSLGGTSAETQYF.

J is TRBJ2-7 and V is TRBV11-2, with TRBD2 as a possible D gene (6 bases). V gave up 1 base and J gave up 2 bases, with 9 bases separating them. The CDR3 consists of 14 residues. The germline V gene has CDR1 SGHAT and CDR2 FQNNGV. The CDR3 is CASSLVEGPYEQYF. The CDR3 coding sequence is TGTGCCAGCAGCTTAGTGGAGGGCCCCTACGAGCAGTACTTC.

This sequence joins TRBV18 and TRBJ2-6; maybe TRBD2 (5 bases). This CDR3 is built from 18 residues. The V and J ends lost 4 bases and 0 bases respectively, with 16 bases between them. Germline V lookup: CDR1 KGHSH, CDR2 LQKENI. The CDR3 region has the DNA TGTGCCAGCTCACTTGTGGGGAGTTCCTTCTCTGGGGCCAACGTCCTGACTTTC. It encodes CASSLVGSSFSGANVLTF.

The chain recombines TRBV7-4 with TRBJ2-7; 12 bases fit TRBD2. Trimming at V came to 4 bases and at J to 0 bases, leaving 13 bases not matched to a gene. The germline gives CDR1 SGHVT, CDR2 SQSDAQ. The CDR3 length is 19 residues. CDR3 in amino acids: CASSSEVTSGSVPSYEQYF. The CDR3 DNA reads as TGTGCCAGCAGCTCTGAGGTGACTAGCGGGAGTGTTCCCTCCTACGAGCAGTACTTC.

J is TRBJ1-1 and V is TRBV12-3 or TRBV12-4; TRBD1 might be the D (6 bases). V was cut by 5 bases and J by 1 base, with 8 bases left in between. There are 13 residues in the CDR3. CDR3 loop: CASSRGGNTEAFF. DNA for the CDR3: TGTGCCAGCAGTAGAGGGGGGAACACTGAAGCTTTCTTT.

The V and J genes are TRBV5-4 and TRBJ2-2; TRBD2 aligns across 7 bases. V trimming: 0 bases; J trimming: 6 bases; junction bases outside the gene matches: 2. CDR1 and CDR2 from the germline V gene are SGHNT and YYREEE (reference sequence). The CDR3 has 14 residues. In DNA, the CDR3 is TGTGCCAGCAGCTTGGTGGCGGGAGCCGGGGAGCTGTTTTTT. This encodes CASSLVAGAGELFF.

This clone has just a few counts. Other nucleotide sequences in the sample specify the same CDR3. V usage is TRBV27 and J usage is TRBJ1-2, with 8 bases lining up with TRBD1. This CDR3 has 12 residues. The germline gives CDR1 MNHEY, CDR2 SMNVEV (reference sequence). With V trimmed by 6 bases and J by 5 bases, 2 bases remained unmatched. For the CDR3, the DNA is TGTGCCAGCAGCGGACAGGGATATGGCTACACCTTC. Translated: CASSGQGYGYTF.

This chain links TRBV6-5 with TRBJ1-2, with D hard to call. V was clipped by 2 bases and J by 4 bases, with 8 bases between them. The CDR3 sequence is 13 residues long. Looked up from germline, CDR1 is MNHEY and CDR2 is SVGAGI. The CDR3 is CASSYKPFYGYTF. The CDR3 nucleotides read TGTGCCAGCAGTTACAAGCCCTTCTATGGCTACACCTTC.

This clone showed up just once. The rearrangement links TRBV11-2 to TRBJ2-7; D not certain. V lost 7 bases and J lost 6, with 13 bases in between. CDR3 length: 12 amino acids. Germline values: CDR1 SGHAT, CDR2 FQNNGV. The CDR3 is CASISVGSEQYF. The CDR3 DNA reads TGTGCCAGCATCAGCGTAGGTTCCGAGCAGTACTTC.

The chain links TRBV6-5 to TRBJ2-3; 11 bases are a match to TRBD2. The CDR3 contains 15 residues. Unmatched junction bases numbered 5, after V lost 6 bases and J lost 3 bases. Germline-derived CDR1 and CDR2 are MNHEY and SVGAGI. The CDR3 region has the DNA TGTGCCAGCAGGATAGCGGGGGGGTGGACAGATACGCAGTATTTT. Translation gives CASRIAGGWTDTQYF.

The chain is built from TRBV5-1 and TRBJ2-1, with 12 bases lining up with TRBD2. CDR3 length: 15 amino acids. Germline assignment: CDR1 SGHRS and CDR2 YFSETQ. The junction had 7 bases not matched to a gene; V was cut back by 5 bases and J by 7 bases. CDR3 DNA sequence: TGCGCCAGCAGACCAAGACTAGCGGGGGAAAATGAGCAGTTCTTC. Protein: CASRPRLAGENEQFF.

CDR3 nucleotides: TGTGCCAGCTCACCACCTTCACATGCGAACACCGGGGAGCTGTTTTTT. Its protein product is CASSPPSHANTGELFF. V usage is TRBV18 and J usage is TRBJ2-2; no definite D call. Per the germline V gene, CDR1 is KGHSH and CDR2 is LQKENI. The V end lost 0 bases, the J end lost 0 bases, and 8 bases lay between the germline ends. The CDR3 covers 16 residues.

The V gene is TRBV5-1, the J gene TRBJ1-1, with D uncertain. Trimming took off 2 bases at V and 2 bases at J, with 7 bases between the two ends. The germline gives CDR1 SGHRS, CDR2 YFSETQ. The CDR3 sequence is 13 residues long. CDR3 residues: CASSLQTNTEAFF. DNA for the CDR3: TGCGCCAGCAGCTTACAAACCAACACTGAAGCTTTCTTT. Combining the CDR3 with reference TRBV5-1 and TRBJ1-1 gives the whole variable domain KAGVTQTPRYLIKTRGQQVTLSCSPISGHRSVSWYQQTPGQGLQFLFEYFSETQRNKGNFPGRFSGRQFSNSRSEMNVSTLELGDSALYLCASSLQTNTEAFFGQGTRLTVV.

In DNA, the CDR3 is TGTGCCAGCAGTAGGACAGGGTGGGCTGAAGCTTTCTTT. This translates into CASSRTGWAEAFF. The rearrangement joins TRBV6-5 to TRBJ1-1; 8 bases are shared with TRBD1. This CDR3 spans 13 amino acids. The V segment lost 5 bases and the J segment 6 bases; nucleotides outside the gene matches: 5. Germline V gene lookup returns CDR1 MNHEY and CDR2 SVGAGI.

The chain joins TRBV16 to TRBJ1-6; 8 bases align to TRBD1. The trim removed 5 bases at V and 7 bases at J, leaving 7 bases unmatched. The CDR3 runs 15 residues. Germline lookup yields CDR1 KGHSY and CDR2 FQNENV. In DNA form, the CDR3 reads TGTGCCAGCAGCGCATCCAGGACAGGGAATTCACCCCTCCACTTT. Amino acid sequence: CASSASRTGNSPLHF.

This CDR3 reads CAWSVGTGVGYTF. Written as DNA, the CDR3 is TGTGCCTGGAGTGTCGGGACAGGGGTTGGCTACACCTTC. The chain uses TRBV30 and TRBJ1-2, with 10 bases fitting TRBD1. The germline gives CDR1 GTSNPN, CDR2 SVGIG (reference sequence). CDR3 length: 13 amino acids. J gave up 7 bases and V 0 bases, and 2 bases lay outside the gene matches.

This clone was seen a single time. The rearrangement uses TRBV5-4 and TRBJ2-7; possible D gene TRBD1, 5 bases. Germline lookup yields CDR1 SGHNT and CDR2 YYREEE (reference sequence). Trimming removed 4 bases at V and 5 bases at J, with 19 bases between. This CDR3 is 15 amino acids long. The CDR3 protein is CASSPRSAGLNEQYF. The CDR3 DNA reads TGTGCCAGCAGCCCTAGGTCGGCAGGGCTGAACGAGCAGTACTTC.

This chain joins TRBV4-2 and TRBJ1-4; TRBD1 aligns across 10 bases. V lost 5 bases and J lost 6; bases outside the gene matches: 9. This CDR3 is built from 16 residues. CDR1 LGHNA and CDR2 YNFKEQ come from the germline V gene. CDR3 sequence reads: CASSLSPGTGDEKLFF. CDR3 DNA sequence: TGTGCCAGCAGCTTGAGCCCCGGGACAGGGGATGAAAAACTGTTTTTT.